This entry lists 25 T cell receptor beta chains sequenced from one sample in a study of graft-versus-host responses after intestinal transplantation. TCRdb's copy holds only in-frame clones and misses some; the assay was immunoSEQ multiplex PCR. This sample has over 9,000 clones, with around four fifths found just once. The source material was PBMCs, sampled roughly 490 days after intestinal transplant. The source is a human patient who received an intestinal transplant, so some T cells may come from the graft donor.

This clone was observed a few times. The chain employs TRBV5-6 and TRBJ2-5; 7 bases match TRBD2. Germline V gives CDR1 SGHDT, CDR2 YYEEEE. The CDR3 covers 15 residues. The V segment lost 4 bases and the J segment 7 bases; nucleotides outside the gene matches: 13. The CDR3 sequence is CASSTRDYWGGTQYF. Here the CDR3 DNA reads TGTGCCAGCAGCACCCGGGACTATTGGGGGGGGACCCAGTACTTC.

The CDR3: CASRSGTGNSPLHF. In DNA, the CDR3 is TGTGCCAGCAGAAGTGGGACAGGCAATTCACCCCTCCACTTT. This chain joins TRBV6-6 and TRBJ1-6; 8 bases are shared with TRBD1. CDR3 length equals 14 residues. Germline CDR1 and CDR2: MNHNY and SVGAGI (reference sequence). J gave up 7 bases and V 6 bases, and 5 bases lay outside the gene matches.

The chain combines TRBV9 with TRBJ2-7; D unclear. V was pared by 0 bases and J by 1 base, with 8 bases between. CDR1 is SGDLS and CDR2 is YYNGEE in the germline V gene. There are 14 residues in the CDR3. CDR3 coding DNA: TGTGCCAGCAGCGTAGCTCCAGCATCCTACGAGCAGTACTTC. Translated, it gives CASSVAPASYEQYF.

Only one count was recorded for this clone. This chain connects TRBV11-1 to TRBJ1-1; no reliable D call. The germline CDR1 and CDR2 sequences are SGHAT and FQDESV (reference sequence). This CDR3 comprises 12 residues. V shed 3 bases and J shed 1 base, with 3 bases lying between them. CDR3 in amino acids: CASSFENTEAFF. The CDR3 DNA is TGTGCCAGCAGCTTTGAGAACACTGAAGCTTTCTTT. The entire variable domain, with the rest obtained from reference TRBV11-1 and TRBJ1-1, is as follows: EAEVAQSPRYKITEKSQAVAFWCDPISGHATLYWYRQILGQGPELLVQFQDESVVDDSQLPKDRFSAERLKGVDSTLKIQPAELGDSAMYLCASSFENTEAFFGQGTRLTVV.

V and J are TRBV7-2 and TRBJ1-5, with D unresolved. Trimming removed 1 base at V and 0 bases at J, with 10 bases between. The CDR3 is 16 amino acids. Looked up from germline, CDR1 is SGHTA and CDR2 is FQGNSA. The CDR3 is CASSLVHGGSNQPQHF. CDR3 sequence (DNA): TGTGCCAGCAGCTTAGTCCATGGTGGTAGCAATCAGCCCCAGCATTTT.

The chain joins TRBV27 to TRBJ2-1; D is unclear. Per germline, CDR1 MNHEY and CDR2 SMNVEV (reference sequence). CDR3 length: 12 residues. V was clipped by 6 bases and J by 4 bases, with 7 bases between them. The CDR3 sequence: CASSPRYNEQFF. The CDR3 bases are TGTGCCAGCAGCCCACGATACAATGAGCAGTTCTTC.

This clone was counted between two and nine times. The rearrangement links TRBV6-1 to TRBJ1-1; D is possibly TRBD1 (6 bases). Looked up from germline, CDR1 is MNHNS and CDR2 is SASEGT. CDR3 length equals 13 residues. V was pared by 5 bases and J by 4 bases, with 11 bases between. The CDR3 spells CASSPGDFTEAFF. In nucleotides, the CDR3 is TGTGCCAGCAGTCCAGGGGATTTCACTGAAGCTTTCTTT.

Written as DNA, the CDR3 is TGTGCCAGCAGCCCCGGGACAGAAACGGGCTACACCTTC. This codes for CASSPGTETGYTF. The chain is built from TRBV11-2 and TRBJ1-2, with TRBD1 matching 7 bases. V lost 5 bases to trimming and J lost 8 bases; unmatched junction nucleotides: 8. CDR1 is SGHAT and CDR2 is FQNNGV in the germline V gene. The CDR3 has 13 residues.

The chain couples TRBV19 to TRBJ2-3; 8 bases map to TRBD1. CDR1 and CDR2 from the germline V gene are LNHDA and SQIVND (reference sequence). This CDR3 is built from 14 residues. Losses at the gene ends were 3 bases for V and 5 bases for J; bases not matched to a gene: 4. The CDR3 DNA is TGTGCCAGTAGTATCGGACAGGGCGGAGATACGCAGTATTTT. This translates into CASSIGQGGDTQYF.

The chain carries TRBV5-5 and TRBJ2-7; the D gene is possibly TRBD1 (6 bases). The CDR3 is made up of 15 amino acids. Germline lookup yields CDR1 SGHKS and CDR2 YYEKEE (reference sequence). V was pared by 0 bases and J by 2 bases, with 12 bases between. The CDR3 region has the DNA TGTGCCAGCAGCTTGGCCAAGGACAGACCCTACGAGCAGTACTTC. Its protein product is CASSLAKDRPYEQYF.

The chain is built from TRBV6-5 and TRBJ2-7; D may be TRBD2 (6 bases). The germline CDR1 and CDR2 sequences are MNHEY and SVGAGI. CDR3 size: 15 residues. Trimming cost V 4 bases and J 3 bases, with 16 bases left between them. The CDR3 region has the DNA TGTGCCAGCAGTTCGGCGGAGGGCTTAAACTACGAGCAGTACTTC. Amino acids: CASSSAEGLNYEQYF.

The chain has TRBV5-1 and TRBJ2-7; 7 nucleotides align to TRBD1. The germline V gene encodes CDR1 SGHRS and CDR2 YFSETQ. This CDR3 comprises 15 residues. The J segment lost 1 base and the V segment lost 2 bases, leaving 6 bases of the junction unmatched. CDR3 amino acids: CASSFSPGQSYEQYF. As DNA, the CDR3 is TGCGCCAGCAGCTTCTCTCCGGGACAGTCCTACGAGCAGTACTTC.

This rearrangement joins TRBV29-1 to TRBJ2-7; D ambiguous. Trimming left V 5 bases short and J 0 bases short, with 11 bases between. The CDR3 sequence is 13 residues long. Germline values: CDR1 SQVTM, CDR2 ANQGSEA. As DNA, the CDR3 is TGCAGCGTTTTCGGACCGAGCTCCTACGAGCAGTACTTC. Translation: CSVFGPSSYEQYF.

V is TRBV29-1 and J is TRBJ2-1; D is unresolved. CDR1 SQVTM and CDR2 ANQGSEA come from the germline V gene. This CDR3 has 14 residues. V shed 3 bases and J shed 3 bases, with 12 bases lying between them. For the CDR3, the DNA is TGCAGCGTTGATTACAGCAGGAGCTACAATGAGCAGTTCTTC. This sequence encodes CSVDYSRSYNEQFF.

DNA of the CDR3: TGTGCCAGCAGCTTAACCCCGGTGGGGGAGCTGTTTTTT. Translation gives CASSLTPVGELFF. The chain has TRBV7-6 and TRBJ2-2; D unresolved. V was shortened by 2 bases and J by 8 bases, with 9 bases between the two germline ends. The CDR3 sequence is 13 residues long. Germline V lookup: CDR1 SGHVS, CDR2 FNYEAQ.

V usage is TRBV6-4 and J usage is TRBJ2-1; D unclear. In germline, CDR1 is MRHNA, CDR2 SNTAGT. CDR3 length equals 16 residues. The V gene lost 0 bases and the J gene lost 0 bases, with 9 bases spanning the gap. CDR3 amino acids: CASSDSHQSSYNEQFF. The CDR3 nucleotides are TGTGCCAGCAGTGACTCGCACCAGAGCTCCTACAATGAGCAGTTCTTC.

The V and J genes are TRBV7-2 and TRBJ1-5; no reliable D call. Germline assignment: CDR1 SGHTA and CDR2 FQGNSA. With 7 bases removed from V and 3 bases from J, the gap between germline ends came to 13 bases. The CDR3 covers 14 residues. The DNA of the CDR3 is TGTGCCAGCAACTCCGGCCCGATCAATCAGCCCCAGCATTTT. This codes for CASNSGPINQPQHF.

This rearrangement joins TRBV15 to TRBJ2-1, with 9 bases fitting TRBD1. V was pared by 0 bases and J by 7 bases, with 7 bases of the junction left unmatched. CDR1 is LNHNV, CDR2 YYDKDF, per germline (reference sequence). The CDR3 totals 16 residues. The CDR3 spells CATSRDGGQGRNEQFF. DNA of the CDR3: TGTGCCACCAGCAGAGATGGGGGACAGGGAAGGAATGAGCAGTTCTTC.

In this sample, this clone turned up a few times. J is TRBJ2-7 and V is TRBV5-4; D assignment may be TRBD1 or TRBD2 (5 bases each). The CDR3 extends over 14 amino acids. V was pared by 4 bases and J by 2 bases, with 13 bases between. Per the germline V gene, CDR1 is SGHNT and CDR2 is YYREEE (reference sequence). Here the CDR3 DNA reads TGTGCCAGCAGCCACCCGGGACGCCCCTACGAGCAGTACTTC. As protein: CASSHPGRPYEQYF.

This clone is medium-sized (0.01 to 0.1%). The chain is built from TRBV2 and TRBJ2-7; D is ambiguous. Germline V CDR1 and CDR2: SNHLY, FYNNEI. With 6 bases removed from V and 6 bases from J, the gap between germline ends came to 9 bases. There are 11 residues in the CDR3. The chain's CDR3 is CASSYVGEQYF. The CDR3 DNA follows: TGTGCCAGCAGCTATGTAGGCGAGCAGTACTTC.

The chain employs TRBV25-1 and TRBJ2-7, with TRBD2 as a possible D gene (6 bases). Germline V gene data show CDR1 as MGHDK and CDR2 as SYGVNS. With 7 bases removed from V and 2 bases from J, the gap between germline ends came to 15 bases. This CDR3 is 14 amino acids long. CDR3 DNA: TGTGCCAGCACCGAGCGGGTCCCCCCCTACGAGCAGTACTTC. It specifies CASTERVPPYEQYF.

V usage is TRBV5-1 and J usage is TRBJ2-5, with a tentative D call TRBD2 (6 bases). Deletions cut 0 bases from V and 1 base from J, with 13 bases between. CDR1 and CDR2 from the germline V gene are SGHRS and YFSETQ. This CDR3 contains 16 residues. The CDR3 DNA sequence: TGCGCCAGCAGCTTGGCCATTCTAGCGCCCCAAGAGACCCAGTACTTC. It yields the protein CASSLAILAPQETQYF.

This clone was counted once. The chain carries TRBV5-1 and TRBJ2-7; D assignment may be TRBD1 or TRBD2 (5 bases each). The V end was cut by 1 base, the J end by 2 bases, with 10 bases between. Germline loops: CDR1 SGHRS, CDR2 YFSETQ. This CDR3 contains 14 residues. In DNA form, the CDR3 reads TGCGCCAGCAGCTTGAAGGGGAGCACCTACGAGCAGTACTTC. Protein product: CASSLKGSTYEQYF. Full variable domain (remainder filled in from reference TRBV5-1 and TRBJ2-7): KAGVTQTPRYLIKTRGQQVTLSCSPISGHRSVSWYQQTPGQGLQFLFEYFSETQRNKGNFPGRFSGRQFSNSRSEMNVSTLELGDSALYLCASSLKGSTYEQYFGPGTRLTVT.

The chain recombines TRBV6-6 with TRBJ1-3; 10 bases align to TRBD1. Trimming removed 2 bases from V and 2 bases from J; junction bases left unmatched: 0. Germline-derived CDR1 and CDR2 are MNHNY and SVGAGI (reference sequence). CDR3 length equals 15 residues. The CDR3 sequence: CASSYDRGPGNTIYF. As DNA, the CDR3 is TGTGCCAGCAGTTACGACAGGGGGCCTGGAAACACCATATATTTT.

This clone was counted only a few times. The gene calls are TRBV2 and TRBJ2-2, with D hard to call. V lost 6 bases and J 0 bases, leaving 5 bases between the germline ends. This CDR3 spans 13 amino acids. In germline, CDR1 is SNHLY, CDR2 FYNNEI. CDR3 nucleotide sequence: TGTGCCAGCAGGACCCCGAACACCGGGGAGCTGTTTTTT. Translation: CASRTPNTGELFF.